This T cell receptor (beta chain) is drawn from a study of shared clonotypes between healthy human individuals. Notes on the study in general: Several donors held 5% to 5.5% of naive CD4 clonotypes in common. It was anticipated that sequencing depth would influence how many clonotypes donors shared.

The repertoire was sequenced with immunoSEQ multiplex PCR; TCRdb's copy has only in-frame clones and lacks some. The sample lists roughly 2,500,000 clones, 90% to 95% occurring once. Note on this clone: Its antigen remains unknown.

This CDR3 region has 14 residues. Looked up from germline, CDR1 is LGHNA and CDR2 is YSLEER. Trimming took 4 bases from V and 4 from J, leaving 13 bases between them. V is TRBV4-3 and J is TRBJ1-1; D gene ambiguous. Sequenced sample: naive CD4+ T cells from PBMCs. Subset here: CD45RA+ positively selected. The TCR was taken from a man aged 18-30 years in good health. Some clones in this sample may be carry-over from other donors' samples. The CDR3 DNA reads TGCGCCAGCAGCCGAGAGGAGGGAAGCACTGAAGCTTTCTTT. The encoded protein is CASSREEGSTEAFF.